This is a list of T cell receptor beta chains from one sample in a study of blood T cell repertoires in COVID-19. Sequenced by immunoSEQ multiplex PCR; TCRdb stores in-frame clones only, minus some. The table includes approximately 250,000 clones, under 95% detected once. Sequenced: PBMCs or T cells enriched from blood (not recorded which). These TCRs come from a man aged 35-49 years who had been exposed to COVID-19. The CDR3 runs from the conserved cysteine through the conserved F or W. D genes are given only for firm matches. Clone size is given for some rows only: seen once, a few or many times, or a class if the clone is expanded.

CDR3aa: CASSYYEVTEAFF; CDR3nt: TGTGCCAGCAGTTATTACGAGGTCACTGAAGCTTTCTTT; v_gene: TRBV6-2/TRBV6-3; j_gene: TRBJ1-1; d_gene: NA; abundance: NA
CDR3aa: CASSLLAVNEKLFF; CDR3nt: TGTGCCAGCAGCCTTTTGGCGGTTAATGAAAAACTGTTTTTT; v_gene: TRBV7-9; j_gene: TRBJ1-4; d_gene: NA; abundance: once
CDR3aa: CASSFLAGGPRAGELFF; CDR3nt: TGTGCCAGCAGCTTCCTAGCGGGAGGGCCGCGGGCCGGGGAGCTGTTTTTT; v_gene: TRBV28; j_gene: TRBJ2-2; d_gene: TRBD2; abundance: NA
CDR3aa: CASSLVWSGLAGRNEQFF; CDR3nt: TGTGCCAGCAGCTTAGTCTGGAGCGGACTAGCGGGTAGGAATGAGCAGTTCTTC; v_gene: TRBV7-2; j_gene: TRBJ2-1; d_gene: TRBD2; abundance: NA
CDR3aa: CASSLLRNTEAFF; CDR3nt: TGTGCCAGCAGCTTACTCCGGAACACTGAAGCTTTCTTT; v_gene: TRBV11-3; j_gene: TRBJ1-1; d_gene: NA; abundance: once
CDR3aa: CASSIGTDYGYTF; CDR3nt: TGTGCCAGTAGTATTGGTACGGACTATGGCTACACCTTC; v_gene: TRBV19; j_gene: TRBJ1-2; d_gene: NA; abundance: once
CDR3aa: CASSPPAGPDTQYF; CDR3nt: TGTGCCAGCTCACCACCAGCAGGGCCAGATACGCAGTATTTT; v_gene: TRBV18; j_gene: TRBJ2-3; d_gene: NA; abundance: NA
CDR3aa: CASSLRTGNTGELFF; CDR3nt: TGTGCCAGCAGCCTACGGACAGGGAACACCGGGGAGCTGTTTTTT; v_gene: TRBV9; j_gene: TRBJ2-2; d_gene: TRBD1; abundance: NA
CDR3aa: CASSPTGAGANVLTF; CDR3nt: TGTGCCAGCAGTCCAACGGGGGCTGGGGCCAACGTCCTGACTTTC; v_gene: TRBV27; j_gene: TRBJ2-6; d_gene: NA; abundance: NA
CDR3aa: CASSNSGYEQYF; CDR3nt: TGTGCCAGCAGCAATTCAGGTTACGAGCAGTACTTC; v_gene: TRBV25-1; j_gene: TRBJ2-7; d_gene: NA; abundance: NA
CDR3aa: CASSVEGLNYEQYF; CDR3nt: TGTGCCAGCAGCGTAGAAGGACTCAACTACGAGCAGTACTTC; v_gene: TRBV9; j_gene: TRBJ2-7; d_gene: NA; abundance: NA
CDR3aa: CASSPGLANSYEQYF; CDR3nt: TGTGCCAGCAGCCCGGGACTAGCGAACTCCTACGAGCAGTACTTC; v_gene: TRBV7-2; j_gene: TRBJ2-7; d_gene: TRBD2; abundance: NA
CDR3aa: CASSPDPQGLYGYTF; CDR3nt: TGTGCCAGCAGCCCCGACCCCCAGGGGCTCTATGGCTACACCTTC; v_gene: TRBV9; j_gene: TRBJ1-2; d_gene: NA; abundance: once
CDR3aa: CASSPGAQTEAFF; CDR3nt: TGCGCCAGCAGCCCAGGGGCGCAGACTGAAGCTTTCTTT; v_gene: TRBV4-1; j_gene: TRBJ1-1; d_gene: NA; abundance: NA
CDR3aa: CASSLEPPGWRETQYF; CDR3nt: TGTGCCAGCAGCTTAGAGCCCCCCGGATGGAGGGAGACCCAGTACTTC; v_gene: TRBV11-2; j_gene: TRBJ2-5; d_gene: NA; abundance: NA
CDR3aa: CASRKESSYEQYF; CDR3nt: TGCGCCAGCAGGAAAGAGAGCTCCTACGAGCAGTACTTC; v_gene: TRBV5-1; j_gene: TRBJ2-7; d_gene: NA; abundance: NA
CDR3aa: CASSTGNYGYTF; CDR3nt: TGTGCCAGCAGCACAGGGAACTATGGCTACACCTTC; v_gene: TRBV6-5; j_gene: TRBJ1-2; d_gene: NA; abundance: NA
CDR3aa: CASSDRVRTGELFF; CDR3nt: TGTGCCAGTTCGGACAGGGTGCGAACCGGGGAGCTGTTTTTT; v_gene: TRBV19; j_gene: TRBJ2-2; d_gene: TRBD1; abundance: NA
CDR3aa: CASRKSGGNTGELFF; CDR3nt: TGTGCCAGCAGGAAGAGCGGGGGTAACACCGGGGAGCTGTTTTTT; v_gene: TRBV27; j_gene: TRBJ2-2; d_gene: TRBD2; abundance: NA
CDR3aa: CASSLGSSAGASDTQYF; CDR3nt: TGCGCCAGCAGCTTGGGAAGTTCTGCGGGAGCTTCAGATACGCAGTATTTT; v_gene: TRBV5-1; j_gene: TRBJ2-3; d_gene: TRBD2; abundance: NA
CDR3aa: CATSRVGTGGGNIQYF; CDR3nt: TGTGCCACCAGCAGAGTAGGGACAGGGGGCGGAAACATTCAGTACTTC; v_gene: TRBV15; j_gene: TRBJ2-4; d_gene: TRBD1; abundance: NA
CDR3aa: CASSLAVQGFQYGYTF; CDR3nt: TGTGCCAGCAGCTTAGCGGTTCAGGGCTTCCAGTATGGCTACACCTTC; v_gene: TRBV7-6; j_gene: TRBJ1-2; d_gene: NA; abundance: NA